This T cell receptor beta chain was retrieved from a study of CD8 T cells in Susac syndrome. Study results and caveats: The study's TCR sequencing and HLA analysis covered a relatively small number of individuals, and the study acknowledged this.

Turning to this clonotype: Its antigen is currently unknown.

V lost 8 bases and J lost 1, with 12 bases in between. CDR1 is MNHEY, CDR2 SVGAGI, per germline. The CDR3 is 14 residues long. Reverse transcription of 0.5 to 1 ug RNA used random hexamers. The immunoSEQ assay covered 54 Vbeta and 13 Jbeta segments for CDR3. Each CDR3 protein is one row after TCRdb ran MiXCR on the immunoSEQ multiplex PCR reads. The sample lists about 300,000 distinct CDR3 sequences, roughly 94% seen once, with about 0.07% in the top ten. From blood CD8+ and CD4+ T cells, TCR beta sequences were generated. TEMRA cells were FACS-enriched, and CD8+ and CD4+ T cells were isolated negatively.

The sequencing input was CD4+ T cells from PBMCs. The V gene is TRBV6-5, the J gene TRBJ1-5; no reliable D call. This receptor was obtained from a human donor with multiple sclerosis. CDR3 bases: TGTGCCAGCGCGGGCCCGGGAAGCAATCAGCCCCAGCATTTT. Protein: CASAGPGSNQPQHF.